Sequencing of this T cell receptor beta chain was carried out in a study of cytomegalovirus exposure and HLA in healthy donors. Notes on the study in general: Productive status was seen about 87% or about 30% of the time for most TCR beta V segments in an earlier analysis. The classifier was said to identify cytomegalovirus status with high specificity and sensitivity.

This clone was detected once. Its antigen is currently unknown. Primers included in the PCR were 60 Vbeta and 13 Jbeta primers. The repertoire was sequenced with immunoSEQ multiplex PCR; TCRdb's copy has only in-frame clones and lacks some. The sample lists just over 200,000 clones; approximately 85% were seen once. CDR1 SEHNR and CDR2 FQNEAQ come from the germline V gene (reference sequence). V was clipped by 7 bases and J by 6 bases, with 16 bases between them. CDR3 size: 14 residues. Each of the donors was a healthy bone marrow donor. The chain links TRBV7-9 to TRBJ2-1; a weak D match, TRBD1 (6 bases). Sequencing was carried out using PBMCs. This sequence was found in a woman aged 40-49 years in good health and CMV-seronegative. CDR3 DNA sequence: TGTGCCAGCAAGGCGGCAGGGGTAAGCAATGAGCAGTTCTTC. Its protein is CASKAAGVSNEQFF.